This T cell receptor (beta chain) stems from a study of blood T cell repertoires in COVID-19. The V end lost 4 bases, the J end lost 7 bases, and 21 bases lay between the germline ends. CDR3 length: 15 residues. Germline CDR1 and CDR2: SGDLS and YYNGEE. Data came from immunoSEQ multiplex PCR; TCRdb stores just in-frame clones and leaves some out. The sample carries 180,000 or so clones, around 85% recorded once. The source is a woman older than 75 with acute or convalescent COVID-19. Sequencing input: peripheral blood. The chain carries TRBV9 and TRBJ2-7, with TRBD1 as a possible D gene (6 bases). The CDR3 nucleotides read TGTGCCAGCAGCCTTACATGGGGGACATATGAAGAGCAGTACTTC. This codes for CASSLTWGTYEEQYF.